Listed below are T cell receptor beta chains from one sample, sequenced in a study of blood T cell repertoires in COVID-19. Sequenced by immunoSEQ multiplex PCR; TCRdb stores in-frame clones only, minus some. This repertoire shows fewer than 500,000 clones, 80% to 90% found once; its top ten account for 4% to 5.5%. Sequenced: peripheral blood. These receptors originate from a woman aged 25 to 39 with acute or convalescent COVID-19. The CDR3 runs from the conserved cysteine through the conserved F or W. D genes are given only for firm matches. Only some rows state a clone size, as once, few, many or a class for expanded clones.

CDR3aa	CDR3nt	j_gene	len	abundance	v_gene	d_gene
CASSKQGTEAFF	TGTGCCAGTAGTAAACAGGGAACTGAAGCTTTCTTT	TRBJ1-1	12	once	TRBV19	-
CASSFANGGKETQYF	TGTGCCAGCAGCTTCGCAAACGGGGGGAAGGAGACCCAGTACTTC	TRBJ2-5	15	-	TRBV7-9	TRBD2
CASSGGTGDYEQYF	TGCGCCAGCAGCGGGGGGACAGGGGACTACGAGCAGTACTTC	TRBJ2-7	14	-	TRBV5-1	TRBD1
CASSSRGQGGTEAFF	TGTGCCAGTAGTAGCAGGGGGCAGGGCGGGACTGAAGCTTTCTTT	TRBJ1-1	15	-	TRBV19	TRBD1
CASSEPRGGDTDEQFF	TGTGCCAGCAGTGAACCCCGGGGGGGGGACACCGATGAGCAGTTCTTC	TRBJ2-1	16	few	TRBV6-1	TRBD2
CASSAENIFQETQYF	TGTGCCAGCAGCGCCGAGAATATATTCCAAGAGACCCAGTACTTC	TRBJ2-5	15	-	TRBV9	-
CASSNSLRQEQFF	TGTGCCAGCAGTAATTCCCTCCGACAGGAGCAGTTCTTC	TRBJ2-1	13	-	TRBV12-3/TRBV12-4	-
CASSFGGGNNEQFF	TGTGCCAGCAGTTTTGGAGGGGGCAATAATGAGCAGTTCTTC	TRBJ2-1	14	-	TRBV27	-
CASSPLQQAPSTDTQYF	TGTGCCAGCTCACCTTTGCAACAGGCACCTAGCACAGATACGCAGTATTTT	TRBJ2-3	17	once	TRBV18	-
CASSQRGSATNEKLFF	TGCGCCAGCAGCCAACGGGGGAGTGCAACTAATGAAAAACTGTTTTTT	TRBJ1-4	16	-	TRBV4-1	-
CSASPGTGDTGELFF	TGCAGTGCTAGTCCCGGGACAGGGGACACCGGGGAGCTGTTTTTT	TRBJ2-2	15	once	TRBV20-1	TRBD1
CASRQRSRISYNEQFF	TGTGCCAGCAGACAAAGGTCCAGGATCTCCTACAATGAGCAGTTCTTC	TRBJ2-1	16	-	TRBV28	-
CASSKVRVPVNLRRTTYEQYF	TGTGCCAGCAGCAAAGTTAGGGTGCCGGTAAACTTAAGGAGGACGACCTACGAGCAGTACTTC	TRBJ2-7	21	-	TRBV21-1	-
CASSLTTGRSGYTF	TGTGCCAGCAGCTTAACGACAGGGCGATCTGGCTACACCTTC	TRBJ1-2	14	-	TRBV6-5	TRBD1
CASGLAGGRTGELFF	TGTGCCAGCGGCCTAGCGGGGGGGCGCACCGGGGAGCTGTTTTTT	TRBJ2-2	15	-	TRBV3-1/TRBV3-2	TRBD2
CASSLPSSGANVLTF	TGCGCCAGCAGCTTGCCGTCTTCTGGGGCCAACGTCCTGACTTTC	TRBJ2-6	15	-	TRBV5-1	-
CASSPQQGASEAFF	TGTGCCAGCAGCCCACAACAGGGGGCGAGTGAAGCTTTCTTT	TRBJ1-1	14	-	TRBV5-6	TRBD1
CATSDPGTGYEQYF	TGTGCCACCAGTGATCCCGGGACAGGTTACGAGCAGTACTTC	TRBJ2-7	14	-	TRBV24-1	TRBD1
CASSPGEYYEQYF	TGTGCCAGCAGCCCCGGGGAATACTACGAGCAGTACTTC	TRBJ2-7	13	-	TRBV9	-
CASSLRGAGGNIQYF	TGTGCCAGCAGTCTACGTGGGGCAGGGGGAAACATTCAGTACTTC	TRBJ2-4	15	-	TRBV27	TRBD1
CASSQGRGVYEQFF	TGTGCCAGCAGCCAGGGGCGGGGGGTGTATGAGCAGTTCTTC	TRBJ2-1	14	-	TRBV13	TRBD2
CASSPGQIRSNYEQYF	TGCGCCAGCAGCCCGGGACAGATCCGAAGCAACTACGAGCAGTACTTC	TRBJ2-7	16	once	TRBV5-1	TRBD1
CASSLWDRDSNQPQHF	TGTGCCAGCAGCTTATGGGACAGGGATAGCAATCAGCCCCAGCATTTT	TRBJ1-5	16	-	TRBV7-9	TRBD1
CPGAGPNNQPQHF	TGCCCAGGCGCTGGGCCGAACAATCAGCCCCAGCATTTT	TRBJ1-5	13	few	TRBV19	-
CASSEAGDRVGNQPQHF	TGTGCCAGCAGTGAAGCGGGGGACAGGGTTGGCAATCAGCCCCAGCATTTT	TRBJ1-5	17	-	TRBV6-1	TRBD1
CASSLAGQGANNEQFF	TGCGCCAGCAGCTTGGCAGGACAGGGGGCTAATAATGAGCAGTTCTTC	TRBJ2-1	16	-	TRBV5-1	TRBD1
CASSILRDSSGNTIYF	TGTGCCAGTAGTATCCTCCGGGACAGCTCTGGAAACACCATATATTTT	TRBJ1-3	16	-	TRBV19	TRBD1
CASSLTGEDIQYF	TGTGCCAGCAGCTTAACCGGGGAAGACATTCAGTACTTC	TRBJ2-4	13	once	TRBV7-8	-